This T cell receptor beta chain derives from a study of T cell responses to AZD1222 COVID-19 vaccine. Background on the study: Pooling was applied to second doses at about 4 or about 12 weeks. Study-level results: Donors skewed white British and female; clonal diversity was possibly underestimated. Breadth and depth of Spike-specific TCRs rose after two AZD1222 doses. The study reported that nearly half of spike-specific TCRs target unmutated variant regions.

Concerning this clone itself: As yet, its antigen is unknown.

Data came from immunoSEQ multiplex PCR; TCRdb stores just in-frame clones and leaves some out. The sample has about 100,000 clones; around nine tenths are singletons. The sample in question was peripheral blood, obtained on day 0 of AZD1222 vaccination. The source is an adult in good health.

CDR3 sequence: CASSFSLQGAYEQYF. The CDR3 nucleotides read TGTGCCAGCAGCTTCTCCCTCCAGGGGGCCTACGAGCAGTACTTC. The rearrangement links TRBV5-6 to TRBJ2-7; 7 bases map to TRBD1. Per germline, CDR1 SGHDT and CDR2 YYEEEE. CDR3 length: 15 residues. Germline trimming cut 2 bases from V and 2 bases from J; bases unmatched to any gene: 7. Full variable domain (outside the CDR3, taken from reference TRBV5-6 and TRBJ2-7): DAGVTQSPTHLIKTRGQQVTLRCSPKSGHDTVSWYQQALGQGPQFIFQYYEEEERQRGNFPDRFSGHQFPNYSSELNVNALLLGDSALYLCASSFSLQGAYEQYFGPGTRLTVT.